These 8 T cell receptor beta chains share one sample of origin, sequenced in a study of CD8+ T cells in alopecia areata (dated by TCRdb to 2016 to 2019). The treatment or condition label here, explained by the study, means: oral pan-JAK inhibitor, 5-10 mg twice daily. Libraries were made using the immunoSEQ multiplex PCR assay. RNA was extracted from all samples and reverse transcribed into cDNA as template for TCR sequencing. What TCRdb holds here is the immuneACCESS table cut down to in-frame rearrangements. Part of the clones is not present; checked against another copy, under half of the missing clones reflect an unresolved V gene, and the others are unexplained. The sample table records 200,000 to 250,000 clones; more than 60% of these occur just once. More than 1% of the sample is taken by the ten largest. This material consisted of CD4+ T cells sorted from blood, taken at week 44, from a patient treated with tofacitinib. These receptors were collected from a human donor with alopecia areata.

This chain connects TRBV6-1 to TRBJ1-2, with TRBD1 matching over 9 bases. V shed 4 bases and J 0 bases; nucleotides not matched to a gene: 0. The CDR3 loop spans 14 amino acids. Germline assignment: CDR1 MNHNS and CDR2 SASEGT. This CDR3 is CASSGQGANYGYTF. DNA of the CDR3: TGTGCCAGCAGTGGACAGGGGGCTAACTATGGCTACACCTTC.

In this sample, this clone turned up a few times. This chain links TRBV4-1 with TRBJ2-3; 13 bases are a match to TRBD2. Germline CDR1 is MGHRA and CDR2 is YSYEKL. V trimming: 6 bases; J trimming: 2 bases; junction bases outside the gene matches: 5. This CDR3 has 16 residues. The CDR3 reads CASSPTSGGTTDTQYF. CDR3 bases: TGCGCCAGCAGTCCGACTAGCGGGGGGACCACAGATACGCAGTATTTT.

The chain has TRBV6-1 and TRBJ2-1, with 12 bases fitting TRBD2. V trimming: 8 bases; J trimming: 9 bases; junction bases outside the gene matches: 11. The germline gives CDR1 MNHNS, CDR2 SASEGT. This CDR3 has 15 amino acids. The CDR3 here is CASVRLAGGQGEQFF. The CDR3 bases are TGTGCCAGCGTCCGGCTAGCGGGGGGGCAGGGTGAGCAGTTCTTC.

This clone showed up just a few times. The rearrangement uses TRBV19 and TRBJ2-7; TRBD2 might be the D (6 bases). The CDR3 runs 14 residues. Between the trimmed V and J ends, which lost 6 bases and 5 bases, there was a span of 17 bases. CDR1 is LNHDA and CDR2 is SQIVND in the germline V gene (reference sequence). CDR3 nucleotide sequence: TGTGCCAGTAGCGACCTGGGGACTCGGCACGAGCAGTACTTC. It translates to CASSDLGTRHEQYF.

The chain carries TRBV30 and TRBJ1-1; D is unclear. From germline, CDR1 is GTSNPN and CDR2 SVGIG (reference sequence). Trimming took off 3 bases at V and 4 bases at J, with 12 bases between the two ends. The CDR3 is made up of 13 amino acids. As DNA, the CDR3 is TGTGCCTGGAGGAAAAGTTGGGCCACTGAAGCTTTCTTT. It translates to CAWRKSWATEAFF.

This clone was seen ten or more times. This chain connects TRBV23-1 to TRBJ2-1; D might be TRBD1 (5 bases). TRBV23-1 is noted as an ORF with a role that remains uncertain. This CDR3 comprises 14 residues. V was pared by 5 bases and J by 4 bases, with 12 bases between. The CDR3 nucleotides are TGCGCCAGCAGTAAAATGACAGAATACAATGAGCAGTTCTTC. This sequence encodes CASSKMTEYNEQFF.

The chain is built from TRBV7-2 and TRBJ1-2; possible D gene TRBD1, 5 bases. Looked up from germline, CDR1 is SGHTA and CDR2 is FQGNSA. The CDR3 totals 14 residues. V was shortened by 0 bases and J by 4 bases, with 9 bases between the two germline ends. The CDR3 nucleotides are TGTGCCAGCAGCTTAGCTCTGGGGGGCTATGGCTACACCTTC. Protein product: CASSLALGGYGYTF.

The chain joins TRBV7-3 to TRBJ2-7; 8 bases map to TRBD1. The CDR3 totals 15 residues. After removal of 5 bases from V and 2 bases from J, the junction contained 8 bases not matched to a gene. CDR1 and CDR2 (germline): SGHTA, FQGTGA. CDR3 nucleotides: TGTGCCAGCAGCAAACAGGGGGGCGCTACCTACGAGCAGTACTTC. Amino acid sequence: CASSKQGGATYEQYF. Together with reference TRBV7-3 and TRBJ2-7, the CDR3 gives the full variable domain: GAGVSQTPSNKVTEKGKYVELRCDPISGHTALYWYRQSLGQGPEFLIYFQGTGAADDSGLPNDRFFAVRPEGSVSTLKIQRTERGDSAVYLCASSKQGGATYEQYFGPGTRLTVT.